A single sample is the source of the 10 T cell receptor beta chains below, sequenced in a study of identical twins. TCRdb recomputed calls from the 5' RACE reads with MiXCR, one row per CDR3 protein. The table records hundreds of thousands of distinct CDR3 sequences, 10% to 15% of them present only once. These data were also reused for a study on yellow fever vaccine responses in identical twins.

Sample: CD8+ T cells sorted from blood. These receptor sequences come from a woman younger than 35 in good health.

This clonotype was detected many times. This chain links TRBV24-1 with TRBJ2-5, with 8 nucleotides matching TRBD2. Germline V gene sequence: CDR1 KGHDR, CDR2 SFDVKD. J lost 0 bases, V lost 9 bases, and 14 bases had no gene match. The CDR3 covers 17 residues. CDR3 amino acids: CATGDGGAETYQETQYF. The CDR3 DNA reads TGTGCCACCGGAGACGGGGGGGCGGAAACGTACCAAGAGACCCAGTACTTC.

In its sample, this clonotype was seen a few times. CDR3 DNA: TGTGCCAGCAGTTTAGTGGACGAGCAGTACTTC. This codes for CASSLVDEQYF. The chain uses TRBV28 and TRBJ2-7, with D unresolved. Between the trimmed V and J ends, which lost 2 bases and 5 bases, there was a span of 4 bases. The CDR3 runs 11 residues. Germline lookup yields CDR1 MDHEN and CDR2 SYDVKM.

The genes are TRBV7-6 and TRBJ2-1; 9 bases are shared with TRBD2. Unmatched junction bases numbered 7, after V lost 2 bases and J lost 8 bases. Germline V gene lookup returns CDR1 SGHVS and CDR2 FNYEAQ. CDR3 size: 15 residues. DNA of the CDR3: TGTGCCAGCAGCTTATGGCGGGAGGGACGCGATGAGCAGTTCTTC. Amino acid sequence: CASSLWREGRDEQFF.

V and J are TRBV5-1 and TRBJ2-1, with no clear D. There are 13 residues in the CDR3. V gave up 0 bases and J gave up 8 bases, with 9 bases separating them. Looked up from germline, CDR1 is SGHRS and CDR2 is YFSETQ. The CDR3 here is CASSLDVVDEQFF. The CDR3 DNA follows: TGCGCCAGCAGCTTGGATGTAGTTGATGAGCAGTTCTTC.

The chain uses TRBV27 and TRBJ2-5, with TRBD2 identical over 7 bases. V lost 3 bases, J lost 2 bases, and 6 bases stayed unmatched. Germline values: CDR1 MNHEY, CDR2 SMNVEV (reference sequence). CDR3 length: 15 amino acids. This CDR3 reads CASSLWAGEQETQYF. CDR3 sequence (DNA): TGTGCCAGCAGTTTGTGGGCGGGAGAGCAAGAGACCCAGTACTTC.

The chain joins TRBV6-1 to TRBJ2-1; 8 nucleotides align to TRBD1. Germline lookup yields CDR1 MNHNS and CDR2 SASEGT. This CDR3 has 13 amino acids. V shed 5 bases, J shed 8 bases, and the junction held 5 bases outside the gene matches. The CDR3 sequence: CASSQDRDDEQFF. CDR3 sequence (DNA): TGTGCCAGCAGTCAGGACAGGGACGATGAGCAGTTCTTC.

This clonotype was seen only a few times. The chain is built from TRBV6-2 or TRBV6-3 and TRBJ2-7; the D is unclear. Trimming took off 0 bases at V and 4 bases at J, with 10 bases between the two ends. The CDR3 sequence is 14 residues long. Germline V gene lookup returns CDR1 MNHEY and CDR2 SVGEGT. CDR3 sequence (DNA): TGTGCCAGCAGTTACTCGGCCAGCGATTACGAGCAGTACTTC. Amino acid sequence: CASSYSASDYEQYF.

The chain combines TRBV7-9 with TRBJ1-5; tentatively, D is TRBD1 (5 bases). The germline gives CDR1 SEHNR, CDR2 FQNEAQ (reference sequence). This CDR3 contains 14 residues. The V end was cut by 1 base, the J end by 6 bases, with 10 bases between. DNA of the CDR3: TGTGCCAGCAGCTTAGATTCGGGGGTTCAGCCCCAGCATTTT. It codes for CASSLDSGVQPQHF.

In its sample, this clonotype was seen a few times. V is TRBV28 and J is TRBJ2-3, with D possibly being TRBD1 (6 bases). Trimming left V 7 bases short and J 1 base short, with 15 bases between. The germline V gene has CDR1 MDHEN and CDR2 SYDVKM. The CDR3 totals 15 residues. Written as DNA, the CDR3 is TGTGCCAGCACGAAGAGGGGGTGGGGCACAGATACGCAGTATTTT. It is translated as CASTKRGWGTDTQYF.

The V and J genes are TRBV20-1 and TRBJ2-5; TRBD1 matches at 8 bases. With V trimmed by 2 bases and J by 5 bases, 16 bases remained unmatched. CDR1 is DFQATT and CDR2 is SNEGSKA in the germline V gene (reference sequence). This CDR3 has 17 residues. The CDR3 loop reads CSARPQPAGGEWETQYF. The CDR3 DNA reads TGCAGTGCTAGACCCCAGCCGGCAGGGGGCGAATGGGAGACCCAGTACTTC.